This T cell receptor beta chain comes out of a study of patients and donors after allogeneic stem cell transplantation. The ends were cut back, 5 bases at V and 8 bases at J, with 12 bases in the middle. Germline values: CDR1 DFQATT, CDR2 SNEGSKA (reference sequence). The CDR3 extends over 12 amino acids. TCRdb analysed the RT-PCR reads with MiXCR anew, one entry per CDR3 protein. Seen here are about a million distinct CDR3 sequences, about 20% observed once, and the top ten hold around 5.5%. The sample comprised blood, either unsorted or a sorted T cell fraction (not recorded which). This clonotype was sampled from a human donor who was either an allogeneic HSCT recipient or a stem cell or donor lymphocyte infusion donor (not recorded which). It is not recorded whose cells these are; they may come from a transplant donor. The V and J genes are TRBV20-1 and TRBJ1-4, with TRBD1 as a possible D gene (5 bases). The DNA for the CDR3 is TGCAGTGCTGGGGGGATTAAAGAAAAACTGTTTTTT. It specifies CSAGGIKEKLFF.